One sample yielded the 24 T cell receptor beta chains listed below, sequenced in a study of shared clonotypes between healthy human individuals. Method: immunoSEQ multiplex PCR; TCRdb's copy keeps in-frame clones and lacks some. Of about 2.4 million clones in the sample, 93% are singletons; the top ten hold about 0.34%. Sequences were obtained from naive CD4+ T cells from PBMCs. Subset described: CD45RA+ positively selected. Every receptor here comes from a man between 18 and 35 years old in good health. Some clones in this sample may be carry-over from other donors' samples.

The rearrangement joins TRBV18 to TRBJ2-1; unclear D gene. Trimming cost V 3 bases and J 0 bases, with 12 bases left between them. Germline V CDR1 and CDR2: KGHSH, LQKENI. The CDR3 loop spans 16 amino acids. CDR3 protein: CASSPGALSSYNEQFF. The DNA of the CDR3 is TGTGCCAGCTCACCCGGTGCGTTGAGCTCCTACAATGAGCAGTTCTTC.

This chain joins TRBV5-6 and TRBJ2-5, with D unresolved. The V gene lost 3 bases and the J gene lost 4 bases, with 10 bases spanning the gap. The CDR3 runs to 13 residues. CDR1 is SGHDT, CDR2 YYEEEE, per germline. The CDR3 sequence is CASSWRRAETQYF. In DNA, the CDR3 is TGTGCCAGCAGCTGGAGAAGGGCAGAGACCCAGTACTTC.

The V call is TRBV11-1, the J call TRBJ2-3; maybe TRBD2 (7 bases). Germline lookup yields CDR1 SGHAT and CDR2 FQDESV (reference sequence). This CDR3 is built from 14 residues. The V gene lost 11 bases and the J gene lost 2 bases, with 17 bases spanning the gap. CDR3 sequence reads: CASGGRGDTDTQYF. CDR3 bases: TGTGCCTCCGGGGGCCGGGGGGACACAGATACGCAGTATTTT.

This clone has just one count. V is TRBV2 and J is TRBJ1-5, with 10 positions matching TRBD1. The ends lost 4 bases at V and 4 bases at J; junction bases unmatched: 7. Per the germline V gene, CDR1 is SNHLY and CDR2 is FYNNEI. The CDR3 spans 16 residues. The CDR3 region is CASSGTGGFGNQPQHF. For the CDR3, the DNA is TGTGCCAGCAGTGGGACAGGGGGGTTTGGGAATCAGCCCCAGCATTTT.

The rearrangement joins TRBV7-2 to TRBJ1-5; 9 bases align to TRBD1. CDR3 length: 14 amino acids. J was trimmed by 4 bases and V by 4 bases; bases with no gene match: 2. The V gene's germline CDR1 is SGHTA and CDR2 FQGNSA. The CDR3 reads CASSWDRDNQPQHF. The CDR3 bases are TGTGCCAGCAGCTGGGACAGGGATAATCAGCCCCAGCATTTT. The full variable domain, rest sourced from reference TRBV7-2 and TRBJ1-5, is GAGVSQSPSNKVTEKGKDVELRCDPISGHTALYWYRQSLGQGLEFLIYFQGNSAPDKSGLPSDRFSAERTGGSVSTLTIQRTQQEDSAVYLCASSWDRDNQPQHFGDGTRLSIL.

The J gene is TRBJ2-5, the V gene TRBV5-1, with 13 bases fitting TRBD2. Germline CDR1 SGHRS, CDR2 YFSETQ. Trimming removed 1 base from V and 0 bases from J; junction bases left unmatched: 3. The CDR3 is made up of 17 amino acids. CDR3 in amino acids: CASSLTSGRAYQETQYF. The CDR3 DNA reads as TGCGCCAGCAGCTTGACTAGCGGGAGGGCGTACCAAGAGACCCAGTACTTC.

The gene calls are TRBV6-1 and TRBJ1-1; no clear D. The CDR3 covers 11 residues. The germline CDR1 and CDR2 sequences are MNHNS and SASEGT. The V and J ends lost 11 bases and 1 base respectively, with 8 bases between them. DNA of the CDR3: TGTGCCGCCCGTGAGAACACTGAAGCTTTCTTT. Its translation is CAARENTEAFF.

V usage is TRBV6-5 and J usage is TRBJ2-7; 10 bases map to TRBD2. V lost 6 bases to trimming and J lost 8 bases; unmatched junction nucleotides: 13. The CDR3 sequence is 15 residues long. Germline CDR1 MNHEY, CDR2 SVGAGI. The CDR3 nucleotides are TGTGCCAGCAGGGTGGGGCTAGCGGGAGTCTATCAGCAGTACTTC. This encodes CASRVGLAGVYQQYF.

This clone has more than one count but fewer than ten. This sample also contains other DNA sequences that code for the same CDR3. The V gene is TRBV28, the J gene TRBJ1-2; perhaps TRBD1 as D (5 bases). The germline V gene encodes CDR1 MDHEN and CDR2 SYDVKM. This CDR3 is 13 amino acids long. V lost 5 bases and J 4 bases, leaving 11 bases between the germline ends. CDR3 loop: CASSPGQGYGYTF. CDR3 nucleotide sequence: TGTGCCAGCAGTCCTGGACAAGGCTATGGCTACACCTTC.

The J gene is TRBJ2-3, the V gene TRBV9, with 13 bases that match TRBD2. This CDR3 is built from 15 residues. The V segment lost 7 bases and the J segment 2 bases; nucleotides outside the gene matches: 4. From germline, CDR1 is SGDLS and CDR2 YYNGEE. The CDR3 region has the DNA TGTGCCAGCGGTACTAGCGGGAGGGACACAGATACGCAGTATTTT. This translates into CASGTSGRDTDTQYF.

Notes on this clone: Additional DNA sequences in this sample encode the identical CDR3. The J gene is TRBJ2-5, the V gene TRBV2; the match to TRBD2 covers 9 bases. CDR3 length equals 14 residues. The J segment lost 2 bases and the V segment lost 4 bases, leaving 2 bases of the junction unmatched. Germline V gene lookup returns CDR1 SNHLY and CDR2 FYNNEI. CDR3 bases: TGTGCCAGCAGTGGCACTAGCGGGCAAGAGACCCAGTACTTC. It specifies CASSGTSGQETQYF.

J is TRBJ1-1 and V is TRBV10-3; no clear D. This CDR3 is built from 15 residues. Per germline, CDR1 ENHRY and CDR2 SYGVKD. V was shortened by 10 bases and J by 1 base, with 19 bases between the two germline ends. CDR3 sequence (DNA): TGTGCCACCAGAGGGCCGAAACCTTCGAACACTGAAGCTTTCTTT. It codes for CATRGPKPSNTEAFF.

The chain joins TRBV19 to TRBJ1-2, with D unclear. With 9 bases removed from V and 5 bases from J, the gap between germline ends came to 13 bases. Germline V gene lookup returns CDR1 LNHDA and CDR2 SQIVND (reference sequence). The CDR3 extends over 12 amino acids. The CDR3 nucleotides read TGTGCCAGCGGAGCCCTTGGGTATGGCTACACCTTC. It codes for CASGALGYGYTF.

The chain employs TRBV7-2 and TRBJ2-3; D remains ambiguous. Between the trimmed V and J ends, which lost 5 bases and 6 bases, there was a span of 0 bases. The CDR3 contains 9 residues. The germline V gene encodes CDR1 SGHTA and CDR2 FQGNSA. The CDR3 spells CASSDTQYF. DNA for the CDR3: TGTGCCAGCAGCGATACGCAGTATTTT. Full variable domain (rest looked up from reference TRBV7-2 and TRBJ2-3): GAGVSQSPSNKVTEKGKDVELRCDPISGHTALYWYRQSLGQGLEFLIYFQGNSAPDKSGLPSDRFSAERTGGSVSTLTIQRTQQEDSAVYLCASSDTQYFGPGTRLTVL.

J is TRBJ2-1 and V is TRBV7-9; D perhaps matches TRBD1 (6 bases). V lost 4 bases and J lost 13, with 17 bases in between. There are 13 residues in the CDR3. In germline, CDR1 is SEHNR, CDR2 FQNEAQ (reference sequence). CDR3 coding DNA: TGTGCCAGCAGCTACAGGGACGGGAAATTTCAGTTCTTC. It specifies CASSYRDGKFQFF. The variable domain in full, completed from reference TRBV7-9 and TRBJ2-1, reads DTGVSQNPRHKITKRGQNVTFRCDPISEHNRLYWYRQTLGQGPEFLTYFQNEAQLEKSRLLSDRFSAERPKGSFSTLEIQRTEQGDSAMYLCASSYRDGKFQFFGPGTRLTVL.

V is TRBV5-5 and J is TRBJ1-2; 8 nucleotides align to TRBD1. This CDR3 contains 14 residues. The germline gives CDR1 SGHKS, CDR2 YYEKEE (reference sequence). The J segment lost 4 bases and the V segment lost 4 bases, leaving 6 bases of the junction unmatched. CDR3 nucleotide sequence: TGTGCCAGCAGCGCCGCAGGACAGGGCTATGGCTACACCTTC. Protein sequence: CASSAAGQGYGYTF.

The chain joins TRBV27 to TRBJ2-7, with unresolved D. Germline CDR1 MNHEY, CDR2 SMNVEV (reference sequence). This CDR3 region has 15 residues. V gave up 6 bases and J gave up 2 bases, with 17 bases separating them. The CDR3 sequence: CASSTPATAAYEQYF. The CDR3 nucleotides read TGTGCCAGCAGCACTCCCGCGACGGCAGCCTACGAGCAGTACTTC.

The chain joins TRBV2 to TRBJ2-7; D gene ambiguous. The ends were cut back, 1 base at V and 1 base at J, with 11 bases in the middle. There are 15 residues in the CDR3. The germline V gene has CDR1 SNHLY and CDR2 FYNNEI. CDR3 protein: CASSEGGTKSYEQYF. The CDR3 bases are TGTGCCAGCAGTGAAGGCGGTACTAAGTCCTACGAGCAGTACTTC. Using reference TRBV2 and TRBJ2-7 for the parts outside the CDR3, the full variable domain is EPEVTQTPSHQVTQMGQEVILRCVPISNHLYFYWYRQILGQKVEFLVSFYNNEISEKSEIFDDQFSVERPDGSNFTLKIRSTKLEDSAMYFCASSEGGTKSYEQYFGPGTRLTVT.

This clone occurred once. The chain has TRBV7-9 and TRBJ2-2; 10 bases map to TRBD2. The CDR3 sequence is 16 residues long. CDR1 and CDR2 (germline): SEHNR, FQNEAQ (reference sequence). With V trimmed by 1 base and J by 6 bases, 5 bases remained unmatched. The CDR3 region has the DNA TGTGCCAGCAGCTTAGGTGGTAGCGGGAGGCCCGGGGAGCTGTTTTTT. Translation gives CASSLGGSGRPGELFF.

The chain carries TRBV7-3 and TRBJ1-1; perhaps TRBD1 as D (5 bases). Between the trimmed V and J ends, which lost 8 bases and 4 bases, there was a span of 20 bases. Germline V gives CDR1 SGHTA, CDR2 FQGTGA. This CDR3 is built from 15 residues. The CDR3 loop reads CASEPGRRAFTEAFF. For the CDR3, the DNA is TGTGCCAGCGAGCCGGGACGGAGAGCGTTCACTGAAGCTTTCTTT.

The chain joins TRBV29-1 to TRBJ1-1, with a possible D match to TRBD1 (5 bases). The length of the CDR3 is 13 residues. From germline, CDR1 is SQVTM and CDR2 ANQGSEA. V lost 7 bases to trimming and J lost 0 bases, with 12 bases between them. DNA of the CDR3: TGCAGCGCCTTACAGGATATGAACACTGAAGCTTTCTTT. Translated: CSALQDMNTEAFF.

Remarks on this clone: This same CDR3 is encoded by further DNA sequences in the sample. This rearrangement joins TRBV6-1 to TRBJ2-7; the match to TRBD2 covers 10 bases. The germline V gene has CDR1 MNHNS and CDR2 SASEGT. V was pared by 2 bases and J by 2 bases, with 0 bases of the junction left unmatched. The CDR3 extends over 14 amino acids. The CDR3 is CASSELAGAYEQYF. The DNA of the CDR3 is TGTGCCAGCAGTGAACTAGCGGGAGCCTACGAGCAGTACTTC.

The chain uses TRBV7-3 and TRBJ2-1, with TRBD2 matching over 7 bases. CDR3 length: 13 residues. V shed 5 bases and J 10 bases; nucleotides not matched to a gene: 8. The V gene's germline CDR1 is SGHTA and CDR2 FQGTGA. The CDR3 reads CASSTRLAEEQFF. The DNA of the CDR3 is TGTGCCAGCAGCACCAGACTAGCCGAGGAGCAGTTCTTC.

The J gene is TRBJ2-1, the V gene TRBV5-4; D uncertain. Germline lookup yields CDR1 SGHNT and CDR2 YYREEE (reference sequence). The CDR3 spans 13 residues. Trimming left V 4 bases short and J 8 bases short, with 13 bases between. CDR3 nucleotide sequence: TGTGCCAGCAGCGGATATACCCGGGATGAGCAGTTCTTC. It yields the protein CASSGYTRDEQFF.